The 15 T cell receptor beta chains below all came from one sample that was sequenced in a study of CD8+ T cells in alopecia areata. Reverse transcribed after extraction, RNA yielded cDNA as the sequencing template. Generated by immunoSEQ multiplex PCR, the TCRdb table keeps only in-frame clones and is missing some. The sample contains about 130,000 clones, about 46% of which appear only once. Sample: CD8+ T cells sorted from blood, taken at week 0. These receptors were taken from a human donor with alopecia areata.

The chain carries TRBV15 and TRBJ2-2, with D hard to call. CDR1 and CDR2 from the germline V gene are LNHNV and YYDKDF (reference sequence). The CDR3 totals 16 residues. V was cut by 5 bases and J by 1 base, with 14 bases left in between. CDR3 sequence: CATSELPGQNTGELFF. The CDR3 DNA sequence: TGTGCCACCAGCGAACTGCCCGGGCAGAACACCGGGGAGCTGTTTTTT.

The CDR3 here is CASLQGIAYNEQFF. In DNA, the CDR3 is TGTGCCAGTTTACAGGGGATTGCCTACAATGAGCAGTTCTTC. The rearrangement uses TRBV7-2 and TRBJ2-1; TRBD1 aligns across 7 bases. This CDR3 comprises 14 residues. The germline V gene encodes CDR1 SGHTA and CDR2 FQGNSA. V lost 9 bases and J lost 2; bases outside the gene matches: 7.

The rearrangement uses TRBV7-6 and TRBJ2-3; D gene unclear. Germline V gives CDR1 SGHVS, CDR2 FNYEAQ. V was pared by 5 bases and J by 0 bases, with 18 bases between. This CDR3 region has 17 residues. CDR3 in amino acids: CASSPVVSVSSTDTQYF. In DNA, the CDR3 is TGTGCCAGCAGCCCCGTAGTCTCGGTTTCAAGCACAGATACGCAGTATTTT. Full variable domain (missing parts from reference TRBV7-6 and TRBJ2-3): GAGVSQSPRYKVTKRGQDVALRCDPISGHVSLYWYRQALGQGPEFLTYFNYEAQQDKSGLPNDRFSAERPEGSISTLTIQRTEQRDSAMYRCASSPVVSVSSTDTQYFGPGTRLTVL.

Here the CDR3 reads CASSDELGPWYEQYF. The CDR3 DNA follows: TGTGCCAGTAGCGATGAGTTGGGGCCCTGGTACGAGCAGTACTTC. V and J are TRBV19 and TRBJ2-7, with D maybe TRBD1 (5 bases). Trimming shortened V by 6 bases and J by 4 bases, and 19 bases separated the two germline ends. The CDR3 consists of 15 residues. The V gene's germline CDR1 is LNHDA and CDR2 SQIVND (reference sequence).

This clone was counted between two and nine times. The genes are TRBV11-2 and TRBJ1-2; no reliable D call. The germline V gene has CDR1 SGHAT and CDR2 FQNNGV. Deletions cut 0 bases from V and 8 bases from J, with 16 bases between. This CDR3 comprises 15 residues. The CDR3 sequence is CASSLDVGHREGYTF. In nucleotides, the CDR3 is TGTGCCAGCAGCTTAGATGTTGGGCATCGGGAAGGCTACACCTTC. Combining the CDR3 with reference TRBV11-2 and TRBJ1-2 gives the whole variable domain EAGVAQSPRYKIIEKRQSVAFWCNPISGHATLYWYQQILGQGPKLLIQFQNNGVVDDSQLPKDRFSAERLKGVDSTLKIQPAKLEDSAVYLCASSLDVGHREGYTFGSGTRLTVV.

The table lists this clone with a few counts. CDR3 residues: CATTDSYGYTF. In DNA, the CDR3 is TGTGCCACCACGGACAGCTATGGCTACACCTTC. V usage is TRBV10-3 and J usage is TRBJ1-2; perhaps TRBD1 as D (6 bases). Germline CDR1 ENHRY, CDR2 SYGVKD. Trimming pared 10 bases from V and 4 bases from J, leaving 10 bases between. This CDR3 has 11 residues.

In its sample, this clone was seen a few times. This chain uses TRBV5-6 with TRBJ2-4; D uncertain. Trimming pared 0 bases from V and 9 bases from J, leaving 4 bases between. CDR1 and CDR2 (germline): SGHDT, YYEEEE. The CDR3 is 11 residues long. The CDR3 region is CASSLGAIQYF. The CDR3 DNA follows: TGTGCCAGCAGCTTGGGGGCCATTCAGTACTTC.

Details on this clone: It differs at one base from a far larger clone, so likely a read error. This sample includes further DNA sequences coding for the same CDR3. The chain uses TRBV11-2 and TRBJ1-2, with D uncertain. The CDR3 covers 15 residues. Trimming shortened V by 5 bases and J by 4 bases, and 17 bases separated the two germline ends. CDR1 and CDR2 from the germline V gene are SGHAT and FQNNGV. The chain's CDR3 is CASSQDRASGYGYTF. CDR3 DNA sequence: TGTGCCAGCAGCCAAGATAGGGCCAGCGGCTATGGCTACACCTTC.

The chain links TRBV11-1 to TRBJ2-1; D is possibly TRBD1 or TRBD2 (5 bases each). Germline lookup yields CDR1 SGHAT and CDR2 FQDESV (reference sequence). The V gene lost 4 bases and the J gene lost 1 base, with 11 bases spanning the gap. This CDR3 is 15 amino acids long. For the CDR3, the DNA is TGTGCCAGCAGCTCTCGGGACCGGTCCTACAATGAGCAGTTCTTC. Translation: CASSSRDRSYNEQFF. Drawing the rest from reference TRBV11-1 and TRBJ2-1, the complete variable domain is EAEVAQSPRYKITEKSQAVAFWCDPISGHATLYWYRQILGQGPELLVQFQDESVVDDSQLPKDRFSAERLKGVDSTLKIQPAELGDSAMYLCASSSRDRSYNEQFFGPGTRLTVL.

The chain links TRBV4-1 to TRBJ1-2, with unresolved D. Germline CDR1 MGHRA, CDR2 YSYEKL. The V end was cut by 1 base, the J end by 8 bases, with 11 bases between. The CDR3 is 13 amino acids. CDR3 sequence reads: CASSQVNGLGYTF. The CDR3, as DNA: TGCGCCAGCAGCCAAGTGAACGGGCTGGGCTACACCTTC.

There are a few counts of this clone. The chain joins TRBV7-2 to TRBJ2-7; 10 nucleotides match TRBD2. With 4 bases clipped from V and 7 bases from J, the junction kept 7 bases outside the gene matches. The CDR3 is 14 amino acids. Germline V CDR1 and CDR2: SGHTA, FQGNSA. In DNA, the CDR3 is TGTGCCAGCAGCTCAGCGGGGGGGCTGAGGGAGCAGTACTTC. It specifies CASSSAGGLREQYF.

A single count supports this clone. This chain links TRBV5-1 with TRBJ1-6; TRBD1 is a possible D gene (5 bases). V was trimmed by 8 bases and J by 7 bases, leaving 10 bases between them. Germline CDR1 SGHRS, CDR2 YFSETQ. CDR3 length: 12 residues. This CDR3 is CASGHLNSPLHF. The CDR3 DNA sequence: TGCGCCAGTGGACACTTAAATTCACCCCTCCACTTT.

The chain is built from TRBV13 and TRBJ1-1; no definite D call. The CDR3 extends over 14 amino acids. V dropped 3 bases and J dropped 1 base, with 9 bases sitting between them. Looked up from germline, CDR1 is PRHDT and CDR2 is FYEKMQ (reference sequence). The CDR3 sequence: CASSLDVRNTEAFF. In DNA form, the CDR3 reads TGTGCCAGCAGCTTGGATGTACGGAACACTGAAGCTTTCTTT.

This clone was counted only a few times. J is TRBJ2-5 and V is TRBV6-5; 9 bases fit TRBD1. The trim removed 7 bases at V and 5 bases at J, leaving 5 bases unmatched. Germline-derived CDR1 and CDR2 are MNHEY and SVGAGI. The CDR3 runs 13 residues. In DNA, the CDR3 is TGTGCCAGCACTGCCGACAGGGGGGAGACCCAGTACTTC. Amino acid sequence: CASTADRGETQYF.

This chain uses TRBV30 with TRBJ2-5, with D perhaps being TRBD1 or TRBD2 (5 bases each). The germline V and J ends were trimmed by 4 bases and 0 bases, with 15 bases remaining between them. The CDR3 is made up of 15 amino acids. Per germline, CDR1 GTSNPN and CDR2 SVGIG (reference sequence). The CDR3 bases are TGTGCCTGGACGAGGGACCCGGGGAACCAAGAGACCCAGTACTTC. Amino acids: CAWTRDPGNQETQYF.